The rows below give T cell receptor beta chains drawn from one sample of a study of T-cell reconstitution after alpha-beta-depleted transplantation in children. TCRdb fed the PCR reads into MiXCR, producing one record per CDR3 protein. The table shows hundreds of thousands of distinct CDR3 sequences, with about 10% occurring only once. The specimen comprised PBMCs from the stem cell graft donor, sampled from the stem cell graft. The receptor set was obtained from a human donor who donated a stem cell graft to a child with acute myeloid leukemia. Each CDR3 is given with its conserved first and last residue. A D gene is named only where the DNA matches it firmly. Only part of the rows carry a size: once, few, many, or a class if the clone is expanded.

v_call: TRBV5-1
clone_size: -
cdr3_length: 14
d_call: -
j_call: TRBJ1-1
cdr3_aa: CASSLAASNTEAFF
cdr3_nt: TGCGCCAGCAGCTTGGCGGCAAGTAACACTGAAGCTTTCTTT

v_call: TRBV28
clone_size: -
cdr3_length: 17
d_call: -
j_call: TRBJ2-6
cdr3_aa: CASSLGPPVPGANVLTF
cdr3_nt: TGTGCCAGCAGTTTGGGTCCCCCCGTTCCCGGGGCCAACGTCCTGACTTTC

v_call: TRBV27
clone_size: few
cdr3_length: 17
d_call: TRBD1
j_call: TRBJ2-1
cdr3_aa: CASSPSQGAGGGNEQFF
cdr3_nt: TGTGCCAGCAGTCCAAGCCAGGGGGCTGGTGGTGGCAATGAGCAGTTCTTC

v_call: TRBV30
clone_size: -
cdr3_length: 15
d_call: -
j_call: TRBJ1-3
cdr3_aa: CAWSEEGLSGNTIYF
cdr3_nt: TGTGCCTGGAGTGAGGAAGGGCTCTCTGGAAACACCATATATTTT

v_call: TRBV6-2/TRBV6-3
clone_size: few
cdr3_length: 14
d_call: -
j_call: TRBJ1-3
cdr3_aa: CASSYRHSGNTIYF
cdr3_nt: TGTGCCAGCAGTTATCGCCACTCTGGAAACACCATATATTTT

v_call: TRBV10-3
clone_size: few
cdr3_length: 14
d_call: TRBD2
j_call: TRBJ2-5
cdr3_aa: CAISDQAGVETQYF
cdr3_nt: TGTGCCATCAGTGACCAAGCGGGAGTCGAGACCCAGTACTTC

v_call: TRBV28
clone_size: many
cdr3_length: 12
d_call: TRBD1
j_call: TRBJ2-1
cdr3_aa: CASSLSGTGLFF
cdr3_nt: TGTGCCAGCAGTTTATCTGGGACAGGGTTATTCTTC

v_call: TRBV28
clone_size: -
cdr3_length: 11
d_call: -
j_call: TRBJ2-7
cdr3_aa: CASALPYEQYF
cdr3_nt: TGTGCCAGCGCCCTCCCCTACGAGCAGTACTTC

v_call: TRBV28
clone_size: few
cdr3_length: 12
d_call: -
j_call: TRBJ2-5
cdr3_aa: CASKNIQETQYF
cdr3_nt: TGTGCCAGCAAGAATATACAAGAGACCCAGTACTTC

v_call: TRBV29-1
clone_size: few
cdr3_length: 13
d_call: -
j_call: TRBJ2-4
cdr3_aa: CSVEPAAKNIQYF
cdr3_nt: TGCAGCGTTGAACCAGCGGCAAAAAACATTCAGTACTTC

v_call: TRBV12-5
clone_size: -
cdr3_length: 16
d_call: TRBD1
j_call: TRBJ2-5
cdr3_aa: CASGLVRTGGPETQYF
cdr3_nt: TGTGCTAGTGGTTTGGTACGGACAGGGGGCCCGGAGACCCAGTACTTC

v_call: TRBV27
clone_size: many
cdr3_length: 15
d_call: -
j_call: TRBJ2-7
cdr3_aa: CASSPRGLENYEQYF
cdr3_nt: TGTGCCAGCAGTCCGAGGGGACTGGAAAACTACGAGCAGTACTTC

v_call: TRBV4-2
clone_size: few
cdr3_length: 14
d_call: -
j_call: TRBJ2-3
cdr3_aa: CASSQEYGGDTQYF
cdr3_nt: TGTGCCAGCAGCCAAGAATATGGAGGAGATACGCAGTATTTT

v_call: TRBV28
clone_size: -
cdr3_length: 14
d_call: -
j_call: TRBJ2-7
cdr3_aa: CASSLQDLGKEQYF
cdr3_nt: TGTGCCAGCAGTTTACAAGACCTAGGGAAGGAGCAGTACTTC

v_call: TRBV12-3/TRBV12-4
clone_size: many
cdr3_length: 16
d_call: -
j_call: TRBJ2-1
cdr3_aa: CASSLRLSPGINEQFF
cdr3_nt: TGTGCCAGCAGCCTCAGACTATCCCCTGGAATCAATGAGCAGTTCTTC

v_call: TRBV11-2
clone_size: few
cdr3_length: 12
d_call: -
j_call: TRBJ2-3
cdr3_aa: CASSTNGDTQYF
cdr3_nt: TGTGCCAGCAGCACAAACGGGGATACGCAGTATTTT

v_call: TRBV14
clone_size: few
cdr3_length: 14
d_call: -
j_call: TRBJ2-7
cdr3_aa: CASSPVMSSYEQYF
cdr3_nt: TGTGCCAGCAGCCCTGTCATGAGCTCCTACGAGCAGTACTTC

v_call: TRBV25-1
clone_size: -
cdr3_length: 15
d_call: -
j_call: TRBJ2-5
cdr3_aa: CASSAGSPHGETQYF
cdr3_nt: TGTGCCAGCAGTGCCGGGAGTCCGCATGGAGAGACCCAGTACTTC

v_call: TRBV24-1
clone_size: -
cdr3_length: 18
d_call: TRBD2
j_call: TRBJ2-1
cdr3_aa: CATSDPGTSGEDYNEQFF
cdr3_nt: TGTGCCACCAGTGATCCGGGGACTAGCGGGGAAGACTACAATGAGCAGTTCTTC

v_call: TRBV29-1
clone_size: -
cdr3_length: 15
d_call: -
j_call: TRBJ2-1
cdr3_aa: CSVSNRGIRRNEQFF
cdr3_nt: TGCAGCGTGTCTAATCGCGGGATTAGAAGGAATGAGCAGTTCTTC

v_call: TRBV7-9
clone_size: -
cdr3_length: 12
d_call: -
j_call: TRBJ2-3
cdr3_aa: CASSPLATTQYF
cdr3_nt: TGTGCCAGCAGCCCCCTAGCAACTACGCAGTATTTT

v_call: TRBV30
clone_size: many
cdr3_length: 10
d_call: TRBD1
j_call: TRBJ2-7
cdr3_aa: CAWTGGEQYF
cdr3_nt: TGTGCCTGGACAGGGGGCGAGCAGTACTTC

v_call: TRBV20-1
clone_size: few
cdr3_length: 14
d_call: TRBD2
j_call: TRBJ2-1
cdr3_aa: CSPSGTSVYNEQFF
cdr3_nt: TGCAGTCCATCCGGGACTAGCGTTTACAATGAGCAGTTCTTC

v_call: TRBV7-2
clone_size: few
cdr3_length: 14
d_call: -
j_call: TRBJ2-7
cdr3_aa: CASSLVPRLGGQYF
cdr3_nt: TGTGCCAGCAGCTTAGTCCCTAGACTGGGGGGGCAGTACTTC

v_call: TRBV12-3/TRBV12-4
clone_size: -
cdr3_length: 15
d_call: -
j_call: TRBJ2-1
cdr3_aa: CASSFKEWAYNEQFF
cdr3_nt: TGTGCCAGCAGTTTTAAGGAATGGGCCTACAATGAGCAGTTCTTC

v_call: TRBV6-1
clone_size: many
cdr3_length: 16
d_call: -
j_call: TRBJ2-6
cdr3_aa: CASRGRVSSGANVLTF
cdr3_nt: TGTGCCAGCAGGGGCAGGGTCTCCTCTGGGGCCAACGTCCTGACTTTC

v_call: TRBV24-1
clone_size: many
cdr3_length: 14
d_call: -
j_call: TRBJ1-5
cdr3_aa: CATMGGTRNQPQHF
cdr3_nt: TGTGCCACCATGGGGGGGACCCGGAATCAGCCCCAGCATTTT

v_call: TRBV4-2
clone_size: few
cdr3_length: 16
d_call: TRBD2
j_call: TRBJ2-7
cdr3_aa: CASSQEGGLAGGEQYF
cdr3_nt: TGTGCCAGCAGCCAAGAGGGGGGACTAGCGGGAGGAGAGCAGTACTTC

v_call: TRBV5-6
clone_size: many
cdr3_length: 15
d_call: -
j_call: TRBJ2-7
cdr3_aa: CASSPISGQIYEQYF
cdr3_nt: TGTGCCAGCAGCCCCATCAGCGGCCAGATCTACGAGCAGTACTTC

v_call: TRBV21-1
clone_size: -
cdr3_length: 14
d_call: -
j_call: TRBJ2-7
cdr3_aa: CASSSPAYHYEQYF
cdr3_nt: TGTGCCAGCTCTAGTCCAGCCTACCACTACGAGCAGTACTTC

v_call: TRBV6-1
clone_size: many
cdr3_length: 13
d_call: -
j_call: TRBJ2-7
cdr3_aa: CASSPLSGYEQYF
cdr3_nt: TGTGCCAGCAGTCCTTTGAGCGGTTACGAGCAGTACTTC

v_call: TRBV12-3/TRBV12-4
clone_size: few
cdr3_length: 15
d_call: -
j_call: TRBJ1-5
cdr3_aa: CASSSVLGGYQPQHF
cdr3_nt: TGTGCCAGCAGTTCTGTTCTGGGGGGCTATCAGCCCCAGCATTTT

v_call: TRBV12-3/TRBV12-4
clone_size: many
cdr3_length: 13
d_call: -
j_call: TRBJ1-1
cdr3_aa: CASSFTSGTEAFF
cdr3_nt: TGTGCCAGCAGTTTTACCTCCGGCACTGAAGCTTTCTTT

v_call: TRBV7-9
clone_size: many
cdr3_length: 16
d_call: TRBD1
j_call: TRBJ2-1
cdr3_aa: CASSLGSGTGHNEQFF
cdr3_nt: TGTGCCAGCAGCTTAGGGTCCGGGACAGGGCACAATGAGCAGTTCTTC

v_call: TRBV12-3/TRBV12-4
clone_size: many
cdr3_length: 13
d_call: -
j_call: TRBJ1-3
cdr3_aa: CASSSSSGNTIYF
cdr3_nt: TGTGCCAGCAGTTCCTCCTCTGGAAACACCATATATTTT

v_call: TRBV29-1
clone_size: many
cdr3_length: 13
d_call: -
j_call: TRBJ2-1
cdr3_aa: CSAGHSSYNEQFF
cdr3_nt: TGCAGCGCCGGACACAGCTCCTACAATGAGCAGTTCTTC

v_call: TRBV9
clone_size: few
cdr3_length: 15
d_call: -
j_call: TRBJ2-1
cdr3_aa: CASSVEGLPLNEQFF
cdr3_nt: TGTGCCAGCAGCGTAGAGGGACTCCCGCTCAATGAGCAGTTCTTC

v_call: TRBV15
clone_size: many
cdr3_length: 13
d_call: -
j_call: TRBJ2-7
cdr3_aa: CATRGRASHEQYF
cdr3_nt: TGTGCCACCAGAGGAAGGGCTAGTCACGAGCAGTACTTC

v_call: TRBV7-9
clone_size: few
cdr3_length: 12
d_call: -
j_call: TRBJ1-2
cdr3_aa: CASSSGAGGYTF
cdr3_nt: TGTGCCAGCAGCTCCGGGGCCGGGGGCTACACCTTC

v_call: TRBV27
clone_size: few
cdr3_length: 14
d_call: -
j_call: TRBJ2-1
cdr3_aa: CASSTHNRENEQFF
cdr3_nt: TGTGCCAGCAGTACGCATAACAGGGAAAATGAGCAGTTCTTC

v_call: TRBV28
clone_size: -
cdr3_length: 14
d_call: -
j_call: TRBJ2-7
cdr3_aa: CASIAAPGSVEQYF
cdr3_nt: TGTGCCAGCATCGCCGCACCAGGGTCCGTCGAGCAGTACTTC

v_call: TRBV18
clone_size: -
cdr3_length: 13
d_call: -
j_call: TRBJ2-7
cdr3_aa: CASSQQVSAEQYF
cdr3_nt: TGTGCCAGCTCCCAACAGGTCTCGGCCGAGCAGTACTTC